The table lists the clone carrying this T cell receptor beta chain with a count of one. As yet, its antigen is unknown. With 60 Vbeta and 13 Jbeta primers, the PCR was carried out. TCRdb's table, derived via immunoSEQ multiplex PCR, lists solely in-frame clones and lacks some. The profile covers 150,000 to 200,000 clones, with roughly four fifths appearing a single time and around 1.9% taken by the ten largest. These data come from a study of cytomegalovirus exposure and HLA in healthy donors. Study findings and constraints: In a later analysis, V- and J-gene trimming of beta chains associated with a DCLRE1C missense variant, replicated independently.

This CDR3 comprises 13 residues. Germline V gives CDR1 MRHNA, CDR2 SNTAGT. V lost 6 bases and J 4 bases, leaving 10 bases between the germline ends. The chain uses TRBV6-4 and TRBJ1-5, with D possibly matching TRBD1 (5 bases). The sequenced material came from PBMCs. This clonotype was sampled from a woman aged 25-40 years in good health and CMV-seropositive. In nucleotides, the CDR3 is TGTGCCAGCAGCCCAGGGAGGAATCAGCCCCAGCATTTT. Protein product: CASSPGRNQPQHF.